This T cell receptor beta chain is from a study of patients and donors after allogeneic stem cell transplantation. The V gene's germline CDR1 is LGHNA and CDR2 YNFKEQ. The CDR3 is 14 residues long. The V end lost 0 bases, the J end lost 6 bases, and 12 bases lay between the germline ends. Each CDR3 protein gets one entry after TCRdb re-called the RT-PCR reads with MiXCR. The sample holds 25,000 or so distinct CDR3 sequences, around 30% seen once. The V gene is TRBV4-2, the J gene TRBJ2-7, with a weak D call TRBD1 (5 bases). The sequence was collected from a human donor who was either an allogeneic HSCT recipient or a stem cell or donor lymphocyte infusion donor (not recorded which). It is not recorded whose cells these are; they may come from a transplant donor. Sequenced material: blood, either unsorted or a sorted T cell fraction (not recorded which). As DNA, the CDR3 is TGTGCCAGCAGCCAAGAGCAGGGTTTGAGCGAGCAGTACTTC. As protein: CASSQEQGLSEQYF.